This T cell receptor (beta chain) was obtained from a study of cytomegalovirus exposure and HLA in healthy donors. Turning to the study itself: The platform used for the 120 validation repertoires matched that of the approximately 670 first-cohort repertoires, a later analysis reported.

Some clones are missing from TCRdb's copy, which holds only in-frame ones; the method was immunoSEQ multiplex PCR. Of 45,000 to 55,000 clones listed, 88% are singletons. These donors were members of the 120-subject validation cohort, a group separate from the approximately 700-subject first cohort. This CDR3 contains 15 residues. Germline V gives CDR1 SQVTM, CDR2 ANQGSEA. Trimming shortened V by 0 bases and J by 1 base, and 12 bases separated the two germline ends. The chain carries TRBV29-1 and TRBJ2-5; possibly TRBD2 for D (7 bases). This clonotype was obtained from a woman aged 25 to 39 in good health and CMV-seronegative. The sample comprised PBMCs. The CDR3 sequence is CSVEDRGGGQETQYF. In DNA form, the CDR3 reads TGCAGCGTTGAAGATAGGGGGGGCGGCCAAGAGACCCAGTACTTC.